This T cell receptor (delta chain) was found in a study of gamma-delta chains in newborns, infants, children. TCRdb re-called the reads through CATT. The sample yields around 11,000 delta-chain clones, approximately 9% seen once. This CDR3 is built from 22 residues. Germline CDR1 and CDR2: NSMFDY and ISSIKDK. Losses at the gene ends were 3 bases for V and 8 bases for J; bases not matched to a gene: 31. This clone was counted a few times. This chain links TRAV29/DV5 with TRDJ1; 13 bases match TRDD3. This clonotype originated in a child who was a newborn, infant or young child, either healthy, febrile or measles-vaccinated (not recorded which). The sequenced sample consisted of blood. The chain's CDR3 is CAATIPGTATYWGIRYSPKLIF. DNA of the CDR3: TGTGCAGCAACAATCCCCGGGACGGCCACATACTGGGGGATACGCTATTCCCCAAAACTCATCTTT.